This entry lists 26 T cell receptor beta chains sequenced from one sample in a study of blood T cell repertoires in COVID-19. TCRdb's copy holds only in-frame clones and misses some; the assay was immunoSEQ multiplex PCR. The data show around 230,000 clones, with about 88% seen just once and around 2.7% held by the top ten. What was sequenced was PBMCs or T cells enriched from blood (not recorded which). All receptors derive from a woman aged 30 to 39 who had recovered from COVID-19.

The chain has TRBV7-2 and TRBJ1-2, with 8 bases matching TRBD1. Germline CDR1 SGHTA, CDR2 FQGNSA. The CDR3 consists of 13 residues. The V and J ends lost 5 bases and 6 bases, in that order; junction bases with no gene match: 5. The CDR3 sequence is CASSAGQGDGYTF. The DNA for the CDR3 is TGTGCCAGCAGCGCCGGACAGGGAGATGGCTACACCTTC.

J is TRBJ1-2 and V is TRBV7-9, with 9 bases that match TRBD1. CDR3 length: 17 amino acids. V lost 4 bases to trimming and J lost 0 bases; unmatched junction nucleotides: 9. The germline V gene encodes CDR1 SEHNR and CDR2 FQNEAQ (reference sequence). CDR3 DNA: TGTGCCAGCAGCTCAGGGACAGGGAGAGGAGCTAACTATGGCTACACCTTC. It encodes CASSSGTGRGANYGYTF.

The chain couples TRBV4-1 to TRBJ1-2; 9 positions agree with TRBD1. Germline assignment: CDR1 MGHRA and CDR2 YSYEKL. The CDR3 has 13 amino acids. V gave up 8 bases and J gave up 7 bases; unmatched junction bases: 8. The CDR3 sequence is CASHQTGGVGYTF. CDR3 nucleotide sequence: TGCGCCAGCCACCAGACAGGGGGAGTTGGCTACACCTTC.

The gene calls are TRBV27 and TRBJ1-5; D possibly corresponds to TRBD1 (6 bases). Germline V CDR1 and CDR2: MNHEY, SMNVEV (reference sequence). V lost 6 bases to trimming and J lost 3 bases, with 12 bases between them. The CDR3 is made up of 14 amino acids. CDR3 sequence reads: CASRNTGFNQPQHF. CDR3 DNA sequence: TGTGCCAGCAGGAATACAGGGTTCAATCAGCCCCAGCATTTT.

The CDR3 here is CSVEFTGGNTEAFF. The CDR3 coding sequence is TGCAGCGTTGAATTTACAGGGGGAAACACTGAAGCTTTCTTT. This chain joins TRBV29-1 and TRBJ1-1; 8 bases align to TRBD1. The CDR3 spans 14 residues. Germline V gene sequence: CDR1 SQVTM, CDR2 ANQGSEA. Germline trimming cut 2 bases from V and 2 bases from J; bases unmatched to any gene: 4. Supplemented by reference TRBV29-1 and TRBJ1-1, the full variable domain reads SAVISQKPSRDICQRGTSLTIQCQVDSQVTMMFWYRQQPGQSLTLIATANQGSEATYESGFVIDKFPISRPNLTFSTLTVSNMSPEDSSIYLCSVEFTGGNTEAFFGQGTRLTVV.

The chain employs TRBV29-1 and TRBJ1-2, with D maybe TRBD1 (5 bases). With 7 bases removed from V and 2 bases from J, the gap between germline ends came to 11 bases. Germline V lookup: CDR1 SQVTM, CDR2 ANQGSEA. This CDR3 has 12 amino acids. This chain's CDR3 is CSAAGSNYGYTF. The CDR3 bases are TGCAGCGCCGCAGGGTCGAACTATGGCTACACCTTC.

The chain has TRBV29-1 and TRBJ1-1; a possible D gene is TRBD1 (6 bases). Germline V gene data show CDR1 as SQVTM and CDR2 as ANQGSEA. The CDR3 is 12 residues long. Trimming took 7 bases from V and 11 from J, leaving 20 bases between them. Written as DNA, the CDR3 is TGCAGCGCCGGATTCAACAGGGTTGAGGCTTTCTTT. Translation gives CSAGFNRVEAFF.

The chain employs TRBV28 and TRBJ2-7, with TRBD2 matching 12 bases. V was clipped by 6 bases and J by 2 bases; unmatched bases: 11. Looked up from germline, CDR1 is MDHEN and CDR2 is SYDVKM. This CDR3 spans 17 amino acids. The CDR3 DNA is TGTGCCAGCAGGACTACTAGCGGGGGGCGTCGGGCCTACGAGCAGTACTTC. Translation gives CASRTTSGGRRAYEQYF.

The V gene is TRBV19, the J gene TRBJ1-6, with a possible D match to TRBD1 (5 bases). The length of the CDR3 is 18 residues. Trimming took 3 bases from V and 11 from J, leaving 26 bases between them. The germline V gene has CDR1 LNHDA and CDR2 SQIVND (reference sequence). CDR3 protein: CASSIGIGGGPVKAPLHF. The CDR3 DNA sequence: TGTGCCAGTAGTATCGGAATTGGGGGGGGTCCGGTGAAGGCACCCCTCCACTTT.

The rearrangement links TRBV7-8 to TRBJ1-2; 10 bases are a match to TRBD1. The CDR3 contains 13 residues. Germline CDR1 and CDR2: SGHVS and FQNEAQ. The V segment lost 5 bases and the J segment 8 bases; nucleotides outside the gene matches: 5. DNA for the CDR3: TGTGCCAGCAGCCCGGGGACAGGGGAAGGCTACACCTTC. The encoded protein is CASSPGTGEGYTF.

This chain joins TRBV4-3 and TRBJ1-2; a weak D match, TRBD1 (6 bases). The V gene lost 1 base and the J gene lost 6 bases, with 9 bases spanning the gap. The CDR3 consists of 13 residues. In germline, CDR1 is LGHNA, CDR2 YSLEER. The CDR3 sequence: CASSQVGGDGYTF. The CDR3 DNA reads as TGCGCCAGCAGCCAAGTAGGGGGGGATGGCTACACCTTC.

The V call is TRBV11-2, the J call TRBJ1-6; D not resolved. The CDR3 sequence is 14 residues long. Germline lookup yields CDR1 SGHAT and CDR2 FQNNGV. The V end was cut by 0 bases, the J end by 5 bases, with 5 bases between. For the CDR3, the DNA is TGTGCCAGCAGCTTAGATCAGAATAATTCACCCCTCCACTTT. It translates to CASSLDQNNSPLHF.

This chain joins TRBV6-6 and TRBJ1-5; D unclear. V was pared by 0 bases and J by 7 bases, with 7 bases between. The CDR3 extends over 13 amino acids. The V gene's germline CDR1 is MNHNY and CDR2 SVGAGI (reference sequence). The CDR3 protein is CASSYSTQQPQHF. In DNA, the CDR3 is TGTGCCAGCAGTTACTCGACACAGCAGCCCCAGCATTTT.

The CDR3 loop is CASSYSGMNTEAFF. Here the CDR3 DNA reads TGTGCCAGCAGTTACAGCGGGATGAACACTGAAGCTTTCTTT. The V and J genes are TRBV6-5 and TRBJ1-1; D is unresolved. Germline V gene data show CDR1 as MNHEY and CDR2 as SVGAGI. V was cut by 2 bases and J by 0 bases, with 7 bases left in between. This CDR3 contains 14 residues.

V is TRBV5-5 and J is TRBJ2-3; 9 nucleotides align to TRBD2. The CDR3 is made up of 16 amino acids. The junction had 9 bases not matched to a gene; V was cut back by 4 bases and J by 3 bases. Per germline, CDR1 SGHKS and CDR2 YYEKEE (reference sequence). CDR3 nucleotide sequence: TGTGCCAGCAGCAGCTTAGCGGGGGTACGGACAGATACGCAGTATTTT. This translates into CASSSLAGVRTDTQYF.

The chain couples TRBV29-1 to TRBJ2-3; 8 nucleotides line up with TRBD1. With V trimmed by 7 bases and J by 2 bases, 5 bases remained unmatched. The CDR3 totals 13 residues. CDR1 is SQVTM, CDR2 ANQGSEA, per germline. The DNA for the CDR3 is TGCAGCGCTCGACAGGGGCCCACAGATACGCAGTATTTT. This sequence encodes CSARQGPTDTQYF.

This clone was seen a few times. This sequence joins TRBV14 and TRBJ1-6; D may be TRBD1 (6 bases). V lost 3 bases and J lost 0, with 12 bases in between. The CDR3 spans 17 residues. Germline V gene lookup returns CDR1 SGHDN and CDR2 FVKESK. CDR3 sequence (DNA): TGTGCCAGCAGCCAGGGACACCCCAGCTCCTATAATTCACCCCTCCACTTT. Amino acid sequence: CASSQGHPSSYNSPLHF.

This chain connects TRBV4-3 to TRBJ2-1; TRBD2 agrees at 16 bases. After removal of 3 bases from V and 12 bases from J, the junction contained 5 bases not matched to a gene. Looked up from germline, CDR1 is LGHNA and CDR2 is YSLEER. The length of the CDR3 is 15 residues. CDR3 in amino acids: CASSQEGLAGGPQFF. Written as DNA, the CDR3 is TGCGCCAGCAGCCAGGAGGGACTAGCGGGGGGGCCGCAGTTCTTC.

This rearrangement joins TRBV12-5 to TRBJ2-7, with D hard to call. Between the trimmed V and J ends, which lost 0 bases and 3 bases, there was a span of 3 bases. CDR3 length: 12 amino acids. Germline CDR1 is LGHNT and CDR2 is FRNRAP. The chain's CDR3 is CASGLVSYEQYF. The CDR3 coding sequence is TGTGCTAGTGGTTTGGTCAGCTACGAGCAGTACTTC.

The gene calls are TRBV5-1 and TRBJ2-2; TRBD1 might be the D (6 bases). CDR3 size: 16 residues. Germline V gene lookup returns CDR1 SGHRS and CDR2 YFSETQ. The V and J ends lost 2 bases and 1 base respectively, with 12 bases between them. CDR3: CASSFSSTGNTGELFF. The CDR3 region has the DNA TGCGCCAGCAGCTTTTCCTCGACAGGGAACACCGGGGAGCTGTTTTTT.

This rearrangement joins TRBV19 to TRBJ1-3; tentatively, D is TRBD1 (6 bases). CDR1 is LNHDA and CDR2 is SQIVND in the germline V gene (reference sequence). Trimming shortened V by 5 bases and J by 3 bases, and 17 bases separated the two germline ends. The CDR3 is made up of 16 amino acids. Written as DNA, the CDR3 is TGTGCCAGTAGTGTAACGACAGGCTCGGTTGGAAACACCATATATTTT. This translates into CASSVTTGSVGNTIYF. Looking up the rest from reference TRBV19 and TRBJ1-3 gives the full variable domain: DGGITQSPKYLFRKEGQNVTLSCEQNLNHDAMYWYRQDPGQGLRLIYYSQIVNDFQKGDIAEGYSVSREKKESFPLTVTSAQKNPTAFYLCASSVTTGSVGNTIYFGEGSWLTVV.

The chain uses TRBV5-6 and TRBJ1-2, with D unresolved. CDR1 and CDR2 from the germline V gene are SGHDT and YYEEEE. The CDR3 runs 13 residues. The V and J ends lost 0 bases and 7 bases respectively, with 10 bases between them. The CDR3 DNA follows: TGTGCCAGCAGCTTGGTAGGGAGCAGTGGCTACACCTTC. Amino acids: CASSLVGSSGYTF.

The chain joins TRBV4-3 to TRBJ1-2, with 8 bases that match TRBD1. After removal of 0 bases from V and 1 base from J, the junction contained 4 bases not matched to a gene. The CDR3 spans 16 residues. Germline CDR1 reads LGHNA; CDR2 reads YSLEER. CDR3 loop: CASSQEGQGYNYGYTF. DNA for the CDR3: TGCGCCAGCAGCCAAGAAGGACAGGGATATAACTATGGCTACACCTTC.

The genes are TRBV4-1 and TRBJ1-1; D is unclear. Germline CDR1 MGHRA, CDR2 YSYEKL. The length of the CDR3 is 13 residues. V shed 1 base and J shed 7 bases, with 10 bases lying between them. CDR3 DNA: TGCGCCAGCAGCCAAGGAGGTTTCGGTGAAGCTTTCTTT. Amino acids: CASSQGGFGEAFF.

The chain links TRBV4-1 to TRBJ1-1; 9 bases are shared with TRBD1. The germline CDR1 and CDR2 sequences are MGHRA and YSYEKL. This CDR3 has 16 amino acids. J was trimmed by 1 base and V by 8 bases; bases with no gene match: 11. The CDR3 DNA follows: TGCGCCAGCTCGAGGGGACAGGGCCCTTGGAACACTGAAGCTTTCTTT. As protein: CASSRGQGPWNTEAFF.

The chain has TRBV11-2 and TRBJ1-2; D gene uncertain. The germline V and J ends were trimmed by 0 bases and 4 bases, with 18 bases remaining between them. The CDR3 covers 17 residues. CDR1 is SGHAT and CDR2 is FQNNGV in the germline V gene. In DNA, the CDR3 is TGTGCCAGCAGCTTAGACTCCCAACAGACGAGCCGCTATGGCTACACCTTC. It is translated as CASSLDSQQTSRYGYTF.